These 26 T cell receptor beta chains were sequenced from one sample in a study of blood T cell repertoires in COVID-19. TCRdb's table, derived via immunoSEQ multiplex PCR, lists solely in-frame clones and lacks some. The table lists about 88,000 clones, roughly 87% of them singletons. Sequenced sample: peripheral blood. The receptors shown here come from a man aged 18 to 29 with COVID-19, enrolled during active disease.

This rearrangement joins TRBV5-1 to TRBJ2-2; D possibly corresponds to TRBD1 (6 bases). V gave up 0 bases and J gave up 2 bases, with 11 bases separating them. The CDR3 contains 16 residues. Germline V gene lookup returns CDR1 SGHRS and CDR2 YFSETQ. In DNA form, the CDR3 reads TGCGCCAGCAGCTTGGAAGGGGGAATTAACACCGGGGAGCTGTTTTTT. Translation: CASSLEGGINTGELFF.

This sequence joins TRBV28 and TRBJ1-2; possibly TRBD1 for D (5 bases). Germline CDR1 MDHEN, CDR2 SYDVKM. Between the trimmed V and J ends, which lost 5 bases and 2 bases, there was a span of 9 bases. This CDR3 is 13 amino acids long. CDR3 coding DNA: TGTGCCAGCAGTCTGGGGCAAAACTATGGCTACACCTTC. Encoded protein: CASSLGQNYGYTF.

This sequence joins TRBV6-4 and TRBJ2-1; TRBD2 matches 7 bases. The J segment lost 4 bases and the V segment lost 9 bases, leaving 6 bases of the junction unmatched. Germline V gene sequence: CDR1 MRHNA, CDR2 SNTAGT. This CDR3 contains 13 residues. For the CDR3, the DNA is TGTGCCAGTTCTAGCGGAGAGTACAATGAGCAGTTCTTC. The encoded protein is CASSSGEYNEQFF.

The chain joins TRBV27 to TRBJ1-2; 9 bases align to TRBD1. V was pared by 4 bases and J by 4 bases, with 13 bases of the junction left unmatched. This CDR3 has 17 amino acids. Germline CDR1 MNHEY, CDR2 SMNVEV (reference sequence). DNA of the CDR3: TGTGCCAGCAGTTCTGGGACAGGGAGATTATCCTTCTATGGCTACACCTTC. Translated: CASSSGTGRLSFYGYTF.

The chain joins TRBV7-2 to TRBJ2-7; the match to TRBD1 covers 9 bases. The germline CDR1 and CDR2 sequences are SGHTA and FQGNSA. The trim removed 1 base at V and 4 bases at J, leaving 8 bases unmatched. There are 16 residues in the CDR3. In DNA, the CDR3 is TGTGCCAGCAGCTTAGGGGGGACAGGGTTTATGTACGAGCAGTACTTC. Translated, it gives CASSLGGTGFMYEQYF.

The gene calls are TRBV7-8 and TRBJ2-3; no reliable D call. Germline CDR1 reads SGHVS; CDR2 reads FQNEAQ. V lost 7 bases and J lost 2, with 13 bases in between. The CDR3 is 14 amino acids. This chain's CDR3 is CASIPAPYTDTQYF. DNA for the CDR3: TGTGCCAGCATTCCCGCGCCCTACACAGATACGCAGTATTTT.

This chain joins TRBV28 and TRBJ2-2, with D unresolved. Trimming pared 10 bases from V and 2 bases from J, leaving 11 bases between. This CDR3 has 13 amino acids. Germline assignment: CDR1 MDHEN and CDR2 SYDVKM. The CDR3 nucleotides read TGTGCCACGTCGGTACCAAACACCGGGGAGCTGTTTTTT. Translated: CATSVPNTGELFF.

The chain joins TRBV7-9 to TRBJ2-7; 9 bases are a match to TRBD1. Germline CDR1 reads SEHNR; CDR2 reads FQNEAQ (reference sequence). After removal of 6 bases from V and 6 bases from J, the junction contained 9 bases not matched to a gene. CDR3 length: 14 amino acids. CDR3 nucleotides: TGTGCCAGCAGATTACAGGGGGCCATGGGCGAGCAGTACTTC. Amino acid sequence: CASRLQGAMGEQYF.

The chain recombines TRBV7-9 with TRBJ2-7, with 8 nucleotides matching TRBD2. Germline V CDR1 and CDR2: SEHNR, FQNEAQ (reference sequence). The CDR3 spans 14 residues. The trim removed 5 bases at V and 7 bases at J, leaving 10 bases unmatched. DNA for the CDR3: TGTGCCAGCAGCCCCGAACGGGGGGGTTGGGAGCAGTACTTC. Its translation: CASSPERGGWEQYF. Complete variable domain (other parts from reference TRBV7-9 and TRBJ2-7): DTGVSQNPRHKITKRGQNVTFRCDPISEHNRLYWYRQTLGQGPEFLTYFQNEAQLEKSRLLSDRFSAERPKGSFSTLEIQRTEQGDSAMYLCASSPERGGWEQYFGPGTRLTVT.

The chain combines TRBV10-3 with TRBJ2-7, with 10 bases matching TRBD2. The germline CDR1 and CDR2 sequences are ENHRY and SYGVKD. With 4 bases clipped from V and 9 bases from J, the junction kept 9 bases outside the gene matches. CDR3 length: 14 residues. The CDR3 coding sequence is TGTGCCATCAGTGGGGCCGGGACTAGCGACGGGCAGTACTTC. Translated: CAISGAGTSDGQYF.

CDR3 sequence: CASSYGGRAFEQYF. CDR3 in DNA: TGTGCCAGCAGCTATGGCGGGAGGGCCTTCGAGCAGTACTTC. V usage is TRBV7-9 and J usage is TRBJ2-7, with 9 positions matching TRBD2. Trimming at V came to 4 bases and at J to 6 bases, leaving 7 bases not matched to a gene. In germline, CDR1 is SEHNR, CDR2 FQNEAQ (reference sequence). This CDR3 is 14 amino acids long.

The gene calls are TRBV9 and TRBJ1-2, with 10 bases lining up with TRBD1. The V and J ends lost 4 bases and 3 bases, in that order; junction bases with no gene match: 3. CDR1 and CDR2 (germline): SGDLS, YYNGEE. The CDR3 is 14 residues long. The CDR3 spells CASSPGQGDYGYTF. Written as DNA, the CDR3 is TGTGCCAGCAGCCCAGGACAGGGGGACTATGGCTACACCTTC.

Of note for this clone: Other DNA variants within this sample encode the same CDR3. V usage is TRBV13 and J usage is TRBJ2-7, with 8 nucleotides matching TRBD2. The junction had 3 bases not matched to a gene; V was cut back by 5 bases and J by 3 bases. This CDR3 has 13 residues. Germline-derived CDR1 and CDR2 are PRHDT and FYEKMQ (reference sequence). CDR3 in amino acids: CASSHLAGYEQYF. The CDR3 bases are TGTGCCAGCAGCCATCTAGCGGGCTACGAGCAGTACTTC.

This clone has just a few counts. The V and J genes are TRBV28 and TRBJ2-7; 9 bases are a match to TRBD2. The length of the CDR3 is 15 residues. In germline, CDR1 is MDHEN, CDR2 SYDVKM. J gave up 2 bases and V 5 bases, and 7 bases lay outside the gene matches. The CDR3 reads CASSPPSGAPYEQYF. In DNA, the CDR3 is TGTGCCAGCAGTCCCCCTAGCGGGGCCCCCTACGAGCAGTACTTC.

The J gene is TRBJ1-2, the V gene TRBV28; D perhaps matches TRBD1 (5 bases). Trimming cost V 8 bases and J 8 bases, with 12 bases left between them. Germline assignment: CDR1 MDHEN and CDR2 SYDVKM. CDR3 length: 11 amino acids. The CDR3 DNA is TGTGCCAGCGAAAGGGGCCTGGGCTACACCTTC. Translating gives CASERGLGYTF.

The CDR3 is CASSFPDRDYGYTF. The CDR3 nucleotides are TGTGCCAGCAGCTTTCCGGACAGGGACTATGGCTACACCTTC. V is TRBV7-2 and J is TRBJ1-2; TRBD1 matches 8 bases. The CDR3 covers 14 residues. Germline trimming cut 3 bases from V and 3 bases from J; bases unmatched to any gene: 3. Looked up from germline, CDR1 is SGHTA and CDR2 is FQGNSA.

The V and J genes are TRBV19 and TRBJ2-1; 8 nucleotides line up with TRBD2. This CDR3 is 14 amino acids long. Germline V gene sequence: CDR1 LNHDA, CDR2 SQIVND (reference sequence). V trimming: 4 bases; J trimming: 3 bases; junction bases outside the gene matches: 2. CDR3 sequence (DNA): TGTGCCAGTAGTAGCGGGAGGAGCTACAATGAGCAGTTCTTC. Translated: CASSSGRSYNEQFF. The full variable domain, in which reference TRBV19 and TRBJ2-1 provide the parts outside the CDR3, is DGGITQSPKYLFRKEGQNVTLSCEQNLNHDAMYWYRQDPGQGLRLIYYSQIVNDFQKGDIAEGYSVSREKKESFPLTVTSAQKNPTAFYLCASSSGRSYNEQFFGPGTRLTVL.

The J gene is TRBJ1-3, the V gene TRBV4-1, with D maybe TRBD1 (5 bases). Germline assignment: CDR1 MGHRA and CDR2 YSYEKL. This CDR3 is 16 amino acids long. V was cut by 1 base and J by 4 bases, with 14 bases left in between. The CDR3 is CASSQVRGGTGNTIYF. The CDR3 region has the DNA TGCGCCAGCAGCCAAGTACGCGGGGGGACGGGAAACACCATATATTTT.

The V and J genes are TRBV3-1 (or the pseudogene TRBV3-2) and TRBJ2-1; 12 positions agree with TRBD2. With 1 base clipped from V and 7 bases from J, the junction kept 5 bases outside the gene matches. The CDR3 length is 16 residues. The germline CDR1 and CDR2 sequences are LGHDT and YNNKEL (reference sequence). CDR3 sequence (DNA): TGTGCCAGCAGCCAAGCTCCTAGCGGGAGGGTTAATGAGCAGTTCTTC. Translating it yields CASSQAPSGRVNEQFF.

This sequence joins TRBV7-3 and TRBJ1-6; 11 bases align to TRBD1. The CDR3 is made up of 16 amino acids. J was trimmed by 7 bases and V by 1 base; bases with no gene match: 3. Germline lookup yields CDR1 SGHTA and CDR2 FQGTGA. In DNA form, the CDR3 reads TGTGCCAGCAGCTTAAGGGGGACAGGGGGGAATTCACCCCTCCACTTT. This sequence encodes CASSLRGTGGNSPLHF.

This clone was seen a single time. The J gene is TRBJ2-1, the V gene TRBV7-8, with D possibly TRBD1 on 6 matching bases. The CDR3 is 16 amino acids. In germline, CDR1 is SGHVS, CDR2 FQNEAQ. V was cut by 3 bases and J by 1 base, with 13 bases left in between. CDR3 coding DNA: TGTGCCAGCAGCTTGGTTGAGGGGGTATCCTACAATGAGCAGTTCTTC. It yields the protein CASSLVEGVSYNEQFF. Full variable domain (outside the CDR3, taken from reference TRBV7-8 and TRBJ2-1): GAGVSQSPRYKVAKRGQDVALRCDPISGHVSLFWYQQALGQGPEFLTYFQNEAQLDKSGLPSDRFFAERPEGSVSTLKIQRTQQEDSAVYLCASSLVEGVSYNEQFFGPGTRLTVL.

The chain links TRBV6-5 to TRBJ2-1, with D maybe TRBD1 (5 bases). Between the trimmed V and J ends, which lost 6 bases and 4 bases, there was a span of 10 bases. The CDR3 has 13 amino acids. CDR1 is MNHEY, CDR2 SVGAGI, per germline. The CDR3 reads CASRLTVYNEQFF. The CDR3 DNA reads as TGTGCCAGCAGACTGACAGTTTACAATGAGCAGTTCTTC.

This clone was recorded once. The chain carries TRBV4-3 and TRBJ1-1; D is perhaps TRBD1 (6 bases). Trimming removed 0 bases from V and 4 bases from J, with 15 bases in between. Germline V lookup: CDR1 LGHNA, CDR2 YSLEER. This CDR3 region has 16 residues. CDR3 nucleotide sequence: TGCGCCAGCAGCCAAGATTCGGGGGGAGGGGGCACTGAAGCTTTCTTT. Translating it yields CASSQDSGGGGTEAFF.

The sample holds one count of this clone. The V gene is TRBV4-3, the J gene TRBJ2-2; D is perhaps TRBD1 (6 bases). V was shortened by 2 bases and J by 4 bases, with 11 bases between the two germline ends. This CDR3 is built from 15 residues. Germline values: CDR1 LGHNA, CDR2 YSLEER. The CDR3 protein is CASSQRTARTGELFF. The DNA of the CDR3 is TGCGCCAGCAGCCAAAGGACAGCTCGCACCGGGGAGCTGTTTTTT.

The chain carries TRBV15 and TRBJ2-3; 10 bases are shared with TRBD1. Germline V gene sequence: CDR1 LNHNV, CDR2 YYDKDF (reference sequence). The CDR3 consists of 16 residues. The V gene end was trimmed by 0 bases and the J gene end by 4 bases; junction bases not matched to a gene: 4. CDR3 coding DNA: TGTGCCACCAGCAGAGATTCCGGGACAGGGGCAGATACGCAGTATTTT. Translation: CATSRDSGTGADTQYF.

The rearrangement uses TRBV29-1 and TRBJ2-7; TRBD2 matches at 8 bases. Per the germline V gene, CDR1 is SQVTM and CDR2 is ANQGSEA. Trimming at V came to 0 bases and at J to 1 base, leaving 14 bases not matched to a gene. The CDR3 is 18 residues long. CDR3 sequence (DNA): TGCAGCGTTGAAGATCGGTCCCTAGGAGCGGGGGTATCCTACGAGCAGTACTTC. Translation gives CSVEDRSLGAGVSYEQYF.